A single sample is the source of the 30 T cell receptor beta chains below, sequenced in a study of T cell responses to AZD1222 COVID-19 vaccine. Data came from immunoSEQ multiplex PCR; TCRdb stores just in-frame clones and leaves some out. The repertoire consists of 95,000 to 150,000 clones, with more than 80% occurring once and the leading ten covering 5% to 6.5%. The sample was peripheral blood, taken on day 0 of AZD1222 vaccination. The receptors originated from an adult in good health.

The chain joins TRBV9 to TRBJ1-3; D gene uncertain. Per germline, CDR1 SGDLS and CDR2 YYNGEE. The CDR3 has 16 amino acids. V dropped 4 bases and J dropped 0 bases, with 14 bases sitting between them. The CDR3 spells CASSPHLRSSGNTIYF. The DNA of the CDR3 is TGTGCCAGCAGCCCCCATTTAAGAAGCTCTGGAAACACCATATATTTT.

The chain recombines TRBV25-1 with TRBJ1-6; no definite D call. In germline, CDR1 is MGHDK, CDR2 SYGVNS. Trimming took 4 bases from V and 7 from J, leaving 14 bases between them. CDR3 length equals 15 residues. The CDR3 region has the DNA TGTGCCAGCAGTGTGCGGCGGGAGCGGAATTCACCCCTCCACTTT. Translated, it gives CASSVRRERNSPLHF.

V usage is TRBV6-1 and J usage is TRBJ2-7, with no clear D. The CDR3 runs to 10 residues. Trimming removed 8 bases at V and 7 bases at J, with 9 bases between. CDR1 and CDR2 (germline): MNHNS, SASEGT. In DNA form, the CDR3 reads TGTGCCAGCGGGCTAGATGAGCAGTACTTC. It specifies CASGLDEQYF.

This chain joins TRBV28 and TRBJ2-5; no clear D. Germline V CDR1 and CDR2: MDHEN, SYDVKM. The length of the CDR3 is 12 residues. Trimming cost V 6 bases and J 1 base, with 6 bases left between them. The CDR3 here is CASRTTQETQYF. The CDR3 nucleotides read TGTGCCAGCAGAACCACCCAAGAGACCCAGTACTTC. Based on the CDR3 plus reference TRBV28 and TRBJ2-5, the full variable domain is DVKVTQSSRYLVKRTGEKVFLECVQDMDHENMFWYRQDPGLGLRLIYFSYDVKMKEKGDIPEGYSVSREKKERFSLILESASTNQTSMYLCASRTTQETQYFGPGTRLLVL.

This chain connects TRBV27 to TRBJ2-7; unclear D gene. The V gene's germline CDR1 is MNHEY and CDR2 SMNVEV (reference sequence). CDR3 size: 13 residues. V was pared by 5 bases and J by 7 bases, with 15 bases between. The CDR3 region has the DNA TGTGCCAGCAGTATTCTACTTGGGTGGGAGCAGTACTTC. Amino acids: CASSILLGWEQYF.

CDR3 amino acids: CASREDGAVGLNYGYTF. Here the CDR3 DNA reads TGTGCCAGCAGGGAGGATGGCGCTGTGGGGCTGAACTATGGCTACACCTTC. The chain uses TRBV7-9 and TRBJ1-2, with TRBD1 as a possible D gene (5 bases). CDR1 and CDR2 from the germline V gene are SEHNR and FQNEAQ (reference sequence). The V end was cut by 6 bases, the J end by 2 bases, with 22 bases between. The CDR3 runs 17 residues.

Only a few counts were recorded for this clone. The V and J genes are TRBV19 and TRBJ2-2; D might be TRBD1 (5 bases). The germline CDR1 and CDR2 sequences are LNHDA and SQIVND (reference sequence). The CDR3 contains 15 residues. V lost 4 bases, J lost 4 bases, and 13 bases lay in between. The DNA for the CDR3 is TGTGCCAGTAGTACTGGTCGACAGATCACCGGGGAGCTGTTTTTT. Amino acid sequence: CASSTGRQITGELFF.

The genes are TRBV19 and TRBJ2-7, with a tentative D call TRBD1 (6 bases). This CDR3 contains 13 residues. Germline-derived CDR1 and CDR2 are LNHDA and SQIVND (reference sequence). V was clipped by 7 bases and J by 4 bases, with 14 bases between them. The CDR3 here is CASTPGTSYEQYF. The CDR3 nucleotides read TGTGCCAGTACCCCCGGGACATCTTACGAGCAGTACTTC.

The rearrangement joins TRBV7-9 to TRBJ1-4; no firm D call. This CDR3 has 17 residues. The germline V gene encodes CDR1 SEHNR and CDR2 FQNEAQ (reference sequence). V shed 5 bases and J shed 0 bases, with 16 bases lying between them. The CDR3 nucleotides read TGTGCCAGCAGCCCCAGCGGAAGGACTGCAACTAATGAAAAACTGTTTTTT. It yields the protein CASSPSGRTATNEKLFF.

This chain connects TRBV2 to TRBJ1-5; no definite D call. CDR3 length: 13 amino acids. Looked up from germline, CDR1 is SNHLY and CDR2 is FYNNEI. V dropped 6 bases and J dropped 5 bases, with 11 bases sitting between them. The CDR3 sequence: CASRQRQDQPQHF. CDR3 bases: TGTGCCAGCAGGCAAAGGCAGGATCAGCCCCAGCATTTT.

This chain connects TRBV19 to TRBJ1-4; D is unclear. V lost 7 bases and J 0 bases, leaving 15 bases between the germline ends. The CDR3 covers 16 residues. CDR1 is LNHDA, CDR2 SQIVND, per germline (reference sequence). The chain's CDR3 is CASTVKVRSTNEKLFF. CDR3 sequence (DNA): TGTGCCAGTACCGTAAAAGTCAGATCAACTAATGAAAAACTGTTTTTT. The whole variable domain, remainder taken from reference TRBV19 and TRBJ1-4, is DGGITQSPKYLFRKEGQNVTLSCEQNLNHDAMYWYRQDPGQGLRLIYYSQIVNDFQKGDIAEGYSVSREKKESFPLTVTSAQKNPTAFYLCASTVKVRSTNEKLFFGSGTQLSVL.

This chain joins TRBV29-1 and TRBJ2-1; TRBD2 aligns across 10 bases. Germline assignment: CDR1 SQVTM and CDR2 ANQGSEA. There are 16 residues in the CDR3. The junction had 11 bases not matched to a gene; V was cut back by 4 bases and J by 5 bases. This CDR3 reads CSVGRESGRANNEQFF. The CDR3 region has the DNA TGCAGCGTTGGCCGGGAGAGCGGGAGGGCGAACAATGAGCAGTTCTTC.

The rearrangement links TRBV12-5 to TRBJ2-7; TRBD2 might be the D (5 bases). CDR1 is LGHNT and CDR2 is FRNRAP in the germline V gene. The CDR3 runs 14 residues. Trimming took 1 base from V and 2 from J, leaving 9 bases between them. CDR3 protein: CASGLAPGTYEQYF. The CDR3 DNA reads TGTGCTAGTGGTTTGGCCCCGGGAACCTACGAGCAGTACTTC.

This clone was recorded only once. The chain uses TRBV7-8 and TRBJ2-1; D might be TRBD1 or TRBD2, each matching 6 bases. Germline CDR1 SGHVS, CDR2 FQNEAQ. This CDR3 has 14 residues. V dropped 1 base and J dropped 9 bases, with 13 bases sitting between them. In DNA, the CDR3 is TGTGCCAGCAGCTTAGAGGGGGGACGGCGTGAGCAGTTCTTC. Protein product: CASSLEGGRREQFF.

The chain has TRBV19 and TRBJ1-6; D is unresolved. The CDR3 is 14 amino acids. The V gene lost 7 bases and the J gene lost 0 bases, with 7 bases spanning the gap. Germline V gives CDR1 LNHDA, CDR2 SQIVND (reference sequence). The CDR3 DNA reads TGTGCCAGTAACGGCGACTCCTATAATTCACCCCTCCACTTT. It is translated as CASNGDSYNSPLHF.

CDR3 region: CAWSQGNNQPQHF. In DNA form, the CDR3 reads TGTGCCTGGAGTCAGGGGAACAATCAGCCCCAGCATTTT. The chain employs TRBV30 and TRBJ1-5, with D perhaps TRBD1 (6 bases). The CDR3 consists of 13 residues. Germline CDR1 GTSNPN, CDR2 SVGIG (reference sequence). V lost 2 bases to trimming and J lost 3 bases, with 8 bases between them.

The chain recombines TRBV6-5 with TRBJ2-1; 7 bases match TRBD1. V shed 0 bases, J shed 8 bases, and the junction held 4 bases outside the gene matches. The CDR3 is made up of 14 amino acids. Germline assignment: CDR1 MNHEY and CDR2 SVGAGI. The CDR3 here is CASSYSQGSDEQFF. The CDR3 coding sequence is TGTGCCAGCAGTTACTCACAGGGGAGTGATGAGCAGTTCTTC.

This clone was seen only once. The chain recombines TRBV7-6 with TRBJ1-2; no reliable D call. Trimming stripped 0 bases from V and 4 bases from J, with 15 bases between. There are 16 residues in the CDR3. In germline, CDR1 is SGHVS, CDR2 FNYEAQ. The chain's CDR3 is CASSLAGGNDIYGYTF. The CDR3, as DNA: TGTGCCAGCAGCTTAGCGGGTGGGAACGATATCTATGGCTACACCTTC. Full variable domain (remainder filled in from reference TRBV7-6 and TRBJ1-2): GAGVSQSPRYKVTKRGQDVALRCDPISGHVSLYWYRQALGQGPEFLTYFNYEAQQDKSGLPNDRFSAERPEGSISTLTIQRTEQRDSAMYRCASSLAGGNDIYGYTFGSGTRLTVV.

This sequence joins TRBV3-1 (or the pseudogene TRBV3-2) and TRBJ1-5; D gene uncertain. The CDR3 extends over 15 amino acids. Germline V gives CDR1 LGHDT, CDR2 YNNKEL (reference sequence). V lost 4 bases and J 2 bases, leaving 12 bases between the germline ends. The CDR3 coding sequence is TGTGCCAGCAGCCCATCCGGGAGCGGCAATCAGCCCCAGCATTTT. Translated: CASSPSGSGNQPQHF.

This clone has only one observation. V and J are TRBV3-1 (or the pseudogene TRBV3-2) and TRBJ1-3; TRBD1 might be the D (5 bases). CDR1 LGHDT and CDR2 YNNKEL come from the germline V gene (reference sequence). The CDR3 is 16 residues long. V was shortened by 0 bases and J by 1 base, with 10 bases between the two germline ends. For the CDR3, the DNA is TGTGCCAGCAGCCAAGATTTTCAGGGATCTGGAAACACCATATATTTT. It specifies CASSQDFQGSGNTIYF.

The chain is built from TRBV30 and TRBJ1-6; the D is unclear. V lost 4 bases and J lost 6, with 13 bases in between. Per the germline V gene, CDR1 is GTSNPN and CDR2 is SVGIG (reference sequence). The CDR3 runs 14 residues. The CDR3 spells CAWKAAMANSPLHF. The CDR3 nucleotides are TGTGCCTGGAAGGCGGCTATGGCTAATTCACCCCTCCACTTT.

The chain uses TRBV6-4 and TRBJ2-3, with a possible D match to TRBD1 (7 bases). Trimming took off 6 bases at V and 9 bases at J, with 19 bases between the two ends. From germline, CDR1 is MRHNA and CDR2 SNTAGT. The CDR3 runs 14 residues. CDR3 region: CASRPGPRGETQYF. DNA of the CDR3: TGTGCCAGCAGGCCGGGACCCAGGGGGGAGACGCAGTATTTT.

The chain combines TRBV27 with TRBJ2-1; the D is unclear. Trimming stripped 2 bases from V and 4 bases from J, with 6 bases between. The germline CDR1 and CDR2 sequences are MNHEY and SMNVEV (reference sequence). The CDR3 is 13 amino acids. Here the CDR3 reads CASSLEGYNEQFF. The DNA of the CDR3 is TGTGCCAGCAGTTTAGAAGGGTACAATGAGCAGTTCTTC.

V gene TRBV9 combines with J gene TRBJ1-5, with 9 bases identical to TRBD1. Germline values: CDR1 SGDLS, CDR2 YYNGEE. The length of the CDR3 is 16 residues. The ends lost 4 bases at V and 1 base at J; junction bases unmatched: 6. The CDR3 here is CASSPGGTGSNQPQHF. The CDR3 bases are TGTGCCAGCAGCCCGGGCGGGACAGGGAGCAATCAGCCCCAGCATTTT.

The V call is TRBV18, the J call TRBJ1-3; D is undetermined. This CDR3 region has 13 residues. V was cut by 6 bases and J by 8 bases, with 14 bases left in between. Looked up from germline, CDR1 is KGHSH and CDR2 is LQKENI. The CDR3 protein is CASSRLMADTIYF. CDR3 bases: TGTGCCAGCTCTCGACTTATGGCGGACACCATATATTTT.

This sequence joins TRBV30 and TRBJ2-3; no clear D gene. CDR1 is GTSNPN, CDR2 SVGIG, per germline (reference sequence). The V end lost 3 bases, the J end lost 6 bases, and 16 bases lay between the germline ends. CDR3 length: 14 residues. In nucleotides, the CDR3 is TGTGCCTGGAGCGTAACCCTTCTAGAGGATACGCAGTATTTT. Its protein product is CAWSVTLLEDTQYF.

The V gene is TRBV19, the J gene TRBJ1-2; D is unresolved. CDR1 and CDR2 from the germline V gene are LNHDA and SQIVND (reference sequence). Trimming pared 3 bases from V and 4 bases from J, leaving 12 bases between. The CDR3 extends over 14 amino acids. CDR3 sequence (DNA): TGTGCCAGTAGTATCCCCGGGGTGAGCTATGGCTACACCTTC. Amino acid sequence: CASSIPGVSYGYTF.

This sequence joins TRBV28 and TRBJ2-2; 9 nucleotides agree with TRBD1. Looked up from germline, CDR1 is MDHEN and CDR2 is SYDVKM. V shed 4 bases, J shed 8 bases, and the junction held 8 bases outside the gene matches. The CDR3 runs 15 residues. CDR3: CASSYGQGRMGELFF. CDR3 DNA: TGTGCCAGCAGTTACGGACAGGGGAGGATGGGGGAGCTGTTTTTT.

V usage is TRBV5-6 and J usage is TRBJ1-2, with D possibly being TRBD1 (6 bases). From germline, CDR1 is SGHDT and CDR2 YYEEEE. This CDR3 is 13 amino acids long. V was trimmed by 2 bases and J by 5 bases, leaving 10 bases between them. CDR3: CASSLGRGYGYTF. The CDR3 nucleotides are TGTGCCAGCAGCTTAGGCAGGGGTTATGGCTACACCTTC.

The chain joins TRBV6-6 to TRBJ1-2; D might be TRBD1 (5 bases). This CDR3 has 14 amino acids. The germline V and J ends were trimmed by 2 bases and 4 bases, with 11 bases remaining between them. In germline, CDR1 is MNHNY, CDR2 SVGAGI (reference sequence). The chain's CDR3 is CASSYHQGSYGYTF. For the CDR3, the DNA is TGTGCCAGCAGTTACCATCAGGGAAGCTATGGCTACACCTTC.